The present T cell receptor beta chain was sequenced within a study of OX40 agonist ivuxolimab in advanced cancers. V was clipped by 0 bases and J by 6 bases; unmatched bases: 5. Germline CDR1 and CDR2: SGHRS and YFSETQ. This CDR3 is 15 amino acids long. Measured with immunoSEQ multiplex PCR; TCRdb has only the in-frame clones, and not every one. The sample lists 75,000 to 100,000 clones; 85% to 90% were seen once. The V and J genes are TRBV5-1 and TRBJ2-1; 8 nucleotides align to TRBD2. The source was CD4+ or CD8+ T cells sorted from blood, collected in a trial of the OX40 agonist ivuxolimab. This TCR came from an adult with an advanced solid tumor such as melanoma, head and neck, liver or kidney cancer. CDR3 residues: CASSLELAGINEQFF. CDR3 coding DNA: TGCGCCAGCAGCTTGGAGCTAGCGGGTATCAATGAGCAGTTCTTC.